One and the same sample provided the 17 T cell receptor beta chains below, sequenced in a study of T cell responses to AZD1222 COVID-19 vaccine. Repertoires were generated with immunoSEQ multiplex PCR, while TCRdb's copy carries only in-frame clones and drops some. The sample yields approximately 130,000 clones, about 88% seen once. The material was peripheral blood, obtained 28 days after the second AZD1222 dose. The source is an adult who received the AZD1222 COVID-19 vaccine.

The chain carries TRBV6-5 and TRBJ2-7; 7 positions agree with TRBD1. The CDR3 is made up of 14 amino acids. CDR1 MNHEY and CDR2 SVGAGI come from the germline V gene. V lost 6 bases to trimming and J lost 4 bases; unmatched junction nucleotides: 9. CDR3: CASSPPTGLYEQYF. The CDR3, as DNA: TGTGCCAGCAGCCCGCCGACAGGGCTTTACGAGCAGTACTTC.

The gene calls are TRBV10-2 and TRBJ2-7; the match to TRBD1 covers 9 bases. Germline CDR1 is WSHSY and CDR2 is SAAADI. The V segment lost 7 bases and the J segment 3 bases; nucleotides outside the gene matches: 7. There are 14 residues in the CDR3. The CDR3 nucleotides read TGCGCCAGCAAACTGACAGGGGGTGGCTACGAGCAGTACTTC. This codes for CASKLTGGGYEQYF.

The chain joins TRBV4-3 to TRBJ1-2, with D maybe TRBD1 (6 bases). This CDR3 has 14 residues. Trimming took 2 bases from V and 4 from J, leaving 11 bases between them. Germline V gene lookup returns CDR1 LGHNA and CDR2 YSLEER. CDR3 region: CASSQQQGSYGYTF. Here the CDR3 DNA reads TGCGCCAGCAGCCAACAACAGGGTAGCTATGGCTACACCTTC.

This chain links TRBV11-2 with TRBJ1-1; 8 bases agree with TRBD1. CDR3 length: 14 amino acids. Germline CDR1 reads SGHAT; CDR2 reads FQNNGV. V gave up 7 bases and J gave up 2 bases; unmatched junction bases: 6. The CDR3 DNA sequence: TGTGCCAGCACGCTGACAGGGGTTAACACTGAAGCTTTCTTT. As protein: CASTLTGVNTEAFF.

This chain uses TRBV11-3 with TRBJ1-3; D remains ambiguous. Germline V lookup: CDR1 SGHNT, CDR2 YENEEA. The CDR3 consists of 13 residues. Trimming shortened V by 3 bases and J by 2 bases, and 5 bases separated the two germline ends. The CDR3 sequence: CASSFDTGNTIYF. For the CDR3, the DNA is TGTGCCAGCAGCTTTGACACTGGAAACACCATATATTTT. The full variable domain, its missing parts supplied by reference TRBV11-3 and TRBJ1-3, is EAGVVQSPRYKIIEKKQPVAFWCNPISGHNTLYWYLQNLGQGPELLIRYENEEAVDDSQLPKDRFSAERLKGVDSTLKIQPAELGDSAVYLCASSFDTGNTIYFGEGSWLTVV.

This clone appeared a few times. The gene calls are TRBV27 and TRBJ2-7, with D perhaps given as TRBD1 or TRBD2 (7 bases each). This CDR3 spans 16 amino acids. The germline gives CDR1 MNHEY, CDR2 SMNVEV (reference sequence). Trimming left V 5 bases short and J 1 base short, with 18 bases between. This CDR3 is CASSPQGGVASYEQYF. DNA for the CDR3: TGTGCCAGCAGTCCCCAGGGGGGGGTCGCGTCCTACGAGCAGTACTTC.

This chain joins TRBV19 and TRBJ1-5; no reliable D call. The V gene lost 1 base and the J gene lost 4 bases, with 11 bases spanning the gap. The V gene's germline CDR1 is LNHDA and CDR2 SQIVND (reference sequence). CDR3 length: 15 residues. The CDR3 DNA follows: TGTGCCAGTAGTATAGCCTCCCAACTTAATCAGCCCCAGCATTTT. It specifies CASSIASQLNQPQHF.

Here the CDR3 reads CASSLGLAAGELFF. Here the CDR3 DNA reads TGTGCCAGCAGCTTGGGGCTAGCAGCCGGGGAGCTGTTTTTT. This rearrangement joins TRBV5-4 to TRBJ2-2; tentatively, D is TRBD2 (5 bases). Germline values: CDR1 SGHNT, CDR2 YYREEE (reference sequence). V lost 0 bases and J 6 bases, leaving 9 bases between the germline ends. This CDR3 has 14 amino acids. The variable domain in full, completed from reference TRBV5-4 and TRBJ2-2, reads ETGVTQSPTHLIKTRGQQVTLRCSSQSGHNTVSWYQQALGQGPQFIFQYYREEENGRGNFPPRFSGLQFPNYSSELNVNALELDDSALYLCASSLGLAAGELFFGEGSRLTVL.

J is TRBJ2-3 and V is TRBV19, with D possibly called TRBD1 or TRBD2 (5 bases each). The CDR3 extends over 15 amino acids. The V gene lost 4 bases and the J gene lost 3 bases, with 14 bases spanning the gap. Per germline, CDR1 LNHDA and CDR2 SQIVND (reference sequence). As DNA, the CDR3 is TGTGCCAGTAGTAAGGGCAGGGAGAGGACAGATACGCAGTATTTT. It codes for CASSKGRERTDTQYF.

The genes are TRBV18 and TRBJ2-6, with unresolved D. The germline gives CDR1 KGHSH, CDR2 LQKENI. The CDR3 sequence is 15 residues long. The ends were cut back, 6 bases at V and 0 bases at J, with 9 bases in the middle. The CDR3 loop is CASSPQSSGANVLTF. In DNA form, the CDR3 reads TGTGCCAGCTCTCCCCAAAGCTCTGGGGCCAACGTCCTGACTTTC.

This chain connects TRBV6-2 or TRBV6-3 to TRBJ1-2; no definite D call. Between the trimmed V and J ends, which lost 6 bases and 4 bases, there was a span of 6 bases. Germline V gene data show CDR1 as MNHEY and CDR2 as SVGEGT. The CDR3 contains 11 residues. CDR3 loop: CASSNFYGYTF. The CDR3 nucleotides read TGTGCCAGCAGCAACTTCTATGGCTACACCTTC.

This sequence joins TRBV27 and TRBJ2-3; no definite D call. The CDR3 length is 13 residues. V shed 2 bases and J shed 1 base, with 4 bases lying between them. Looked up from germline, CDR1 is MNHEY and CDR2 is SMNVEV (reference sequence). This CDR3 reads CASSLRGTDTQYF. The DNA for the CDR3 is TGTGCCAGCAGTTTAAGGGGCACAGATACGCAGTATTTT.

The chain carries TRBV10-3 and TRBJ1-5; D unclear. This CDR3 is 16 amino acids long. Trimming removed 0 bases at V and 0 bases at J, with 9 bases between. Germline CDR1 ENHRY, CDR2 SYGVKD. CDR3 sequence reads: CAISESNSNSNQPQHF. The CDR3 DNA follows: TGTGCCATCAGTGAGTCGAACAGTAATAGCAATCAGCCCCAGCATTTT.

In its sample, this clone was seen once. The chain has TRBV6-5 and TRBJ2-2; the match to TRBD2 covers 11 bases. This CDR3 has 15 residues. V was clipped by 8 bases and J by 4 bases; unmatched bases: 6. From germline, CDR1 is MNHEY and CDR2 SVGAGI. DNA of the CDR3: TGTGCCAGCGGACTTCTAGCGGGGGGCACCGGGGAGCTGTTTTTT. It translates to CASGLLAGGTGELFF.

This clone was recorded once. The chain carries TRBV5-6 and TRBJ1-5; no clear D gene. The V gene's germline CDR1 is SGHDT and CDR2 YYEEEE. This CDR3 has 15 residues. Trimming pared 1 base from V and 2 bases from J, leaving 10 bases between. The CDR3 protein is CASSLRGLGNQPQHF. CDR3 DNA: TGTGCCAGCAGCTTGCGAGGTCTAGGCAATCAGCCCCAGCATTTT.

This chain joins TRBV9 and TRBJ2-1, with 7 nucleotides matching TRBD1. J lost 2 bases, V lost 3 bases, and 5 bases had no gene match. The CDR3 has 15 amino acids. Per germline, CDR1 SGDLS and CDR2 YYNGEE. CDR3 DNA: TGTGCCAGCAGCGGAACAGGGGTTGCCTACAATGAGCAGTTCTTC. Protein product: CASSGTGVAYNEQFF.

The chain combines TRBV19 with TRBJ1-1; TRBD1 matches 7 bases. Unmatched junction bases numbered 5, after V lost 8 bases and J lost 5 bases. CDR1 LNHDA and CDR2 SQIVND come from the germline V gene (reference sequence). The CDR3 consists of 12 residues. The CDR3 DNA reads TGTGCCAGTCAAACAGGGGCGACTGAAGCTTTCTTT. Residues: CASQTGATEAFF.